This T cell receptor (beta chain) is drawn from a study of Ad26.COV2.S vaccination and SARS-CoV-2 variants. Produced via immunoSEQ multiplex PCR; TCRdb's table is partial and in-frame only. The sample yields approximately 340,000 clones, roughly 94% seen once. With 5 bases clipped from V and 0 bases from J, the junction kept 6 bases outside the gene matches. Germline V gives CDR1 SGHAT, CDR2 FQNNGV. The CDR3 totals 16 residues. The sequence came from a human donor who had recovered from COVID-19. This material consisted of peripheral blood, taken after recovery from COVID-19. The J gene is TRBJ2-3, the V gene TRBV11-2; 9 positions agree with TRBD2. The CDR3 bases are TGTGCCAGCAGCCCCTCCGCGGGGGGGAGCACAGATACGCAGTATTTT. Translation gives CASSPSAGGSTDTQYF.